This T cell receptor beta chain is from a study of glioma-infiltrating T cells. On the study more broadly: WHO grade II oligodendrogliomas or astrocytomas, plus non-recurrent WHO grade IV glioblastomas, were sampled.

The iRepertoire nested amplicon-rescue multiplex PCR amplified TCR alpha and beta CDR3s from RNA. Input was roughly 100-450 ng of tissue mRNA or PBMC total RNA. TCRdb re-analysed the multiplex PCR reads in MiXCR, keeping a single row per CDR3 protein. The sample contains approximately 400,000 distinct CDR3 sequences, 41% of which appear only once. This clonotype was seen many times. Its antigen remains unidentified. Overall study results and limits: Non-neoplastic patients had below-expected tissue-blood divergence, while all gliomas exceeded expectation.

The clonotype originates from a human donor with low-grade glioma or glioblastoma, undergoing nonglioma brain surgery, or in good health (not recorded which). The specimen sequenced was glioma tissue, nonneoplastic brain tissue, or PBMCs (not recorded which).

The CDR3 region has the DNA TGTGCCAGCAGTTCCTCTCGCCATTTCCTACAGAATTATAGCAATCAGCCCCAGCATTTT. The encoded protein is CASSSSRHFLQNYSNQPQHF. This chain links TRBV28 with TRBJ1-5; D call uncertain. V shed 4 bases and J shed 0 bases, with 25 bases lying between them. The CDR3 is 20 residues long. Looked up from germline, CDR1 is MDHEN and CDR2 is SYDVKM.